This TCR beta chain was found in a study of blood T cell repertoires in COVID-19. Study background: Nucleic acid was either cDNA or gDNA, and it came from T cells, B-cell-depleted T cells, or PBMCs.

This CDR3 region has 14 residues. V was trimmed by 1 base and J by 1 base, leaving 9 bases between them. Germline values: CDR1 GTSNPN, CDR2 SVGIG (reference sequence). Libraries were prepared by immunoSEQ multiplex PCR; TCRdb keeps only in-frame clonotypes and omits some of them. This table holds about 150,000 clones, around 83% found once. The chain has TRBV30 and TRBJ2-3, with D tentatively TRBD1 (6 bases). This clonotype was sampled from a woman between 50 and 59 years old with acute or convalescent COVID-19. Source material: peripheral blood. The CDR3 nucleotides are TGTGCCTGGAGTGGGACAGCCGGCACAGATACGCAGTATTTT. Amino acids: CAWSGTAGTDTQYF. Variable domain in full (rest from reference TRBV30 and TRBJ2-3): SQTIHQWPATLVQPVGSPLSLECTVEGTSNPNLYWYRQAAGRGLQLLFYSVGIGQISSEVPQNLSASRPQDRQFILSSKKLLLSDSGFYLCAWSGTAGTDTQYFGPGTRLTVL.